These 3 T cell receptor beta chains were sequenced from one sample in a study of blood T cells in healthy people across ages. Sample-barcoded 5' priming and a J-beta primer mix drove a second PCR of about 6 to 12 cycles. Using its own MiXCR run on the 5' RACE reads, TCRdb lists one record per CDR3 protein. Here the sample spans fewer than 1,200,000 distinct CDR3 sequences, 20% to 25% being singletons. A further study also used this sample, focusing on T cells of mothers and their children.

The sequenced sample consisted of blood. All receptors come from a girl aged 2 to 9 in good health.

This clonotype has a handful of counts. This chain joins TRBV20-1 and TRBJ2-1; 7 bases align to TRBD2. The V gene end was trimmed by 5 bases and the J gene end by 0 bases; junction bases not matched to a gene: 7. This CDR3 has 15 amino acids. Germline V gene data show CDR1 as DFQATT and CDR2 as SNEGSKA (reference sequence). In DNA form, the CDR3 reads TGCAGTGCTGGGGGGGTAAGGGGCTCCTACAATGAGCAGTTCTTC. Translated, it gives CSAGGVRGSYNEQFF.

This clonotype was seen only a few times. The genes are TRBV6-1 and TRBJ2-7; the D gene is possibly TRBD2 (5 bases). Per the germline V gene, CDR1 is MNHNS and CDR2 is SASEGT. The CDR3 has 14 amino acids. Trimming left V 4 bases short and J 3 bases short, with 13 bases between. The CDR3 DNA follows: TGTGCCAGCAGTGGATTTAGCGAGTACTACGAGCAGTACTTC. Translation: CASSGFSEYYEQYF.

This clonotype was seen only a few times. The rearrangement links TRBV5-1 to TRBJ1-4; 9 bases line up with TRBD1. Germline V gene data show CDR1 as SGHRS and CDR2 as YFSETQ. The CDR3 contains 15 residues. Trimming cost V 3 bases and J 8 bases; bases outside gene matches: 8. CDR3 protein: CASSSTGGASEKLFF. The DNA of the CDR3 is TGCGCCAGCAGCTCAACAGGGGGCGCCTCCGAAAAACTGTTTTTT.